The sequence of this T cell receptor (beta chain) was determined in a study of T-cell memory formation after mild COVID-19. CDR1 and CDR2 from the germline V gene are KGHDR and SFDVKD. Trimming at V came to 5 bases and at J to 6 bases, leaving 5 bases not matched to a gene. This CDR3 is 13 amino acids long. MiXCR, applied by TCRdb to the 5' RACE reads, yields one record per CDR3 protein. The sample carries hundreds of thousands of distinct CDR3 sequences, roughly 20% recorded once. V and J are TRBV24-1 and TRBJ1-1, with TRBD1 matching 7 bases. Sequencing input: PBMCs or a T cell subset sorted from them (not recorded which). This clonotype originated in an adult woman who had mild COVID-19 (a few samples of this study predate the infection). Cell type and time point are not known. The CDR3 coding sequence is TGTGCCACCAGTGCCACGGACAGGTCTGAAGCTTTCTTT. This sequence encodes CATSATDRSEAFF.